One sample yielded the 13 T cell receptor beta chains listed below, sequenced in a study of identical twins. TCRdb reprocessed the 5' RACE reads with MiXCR, giving one entry per CDR3 protein. The sample includes roughly 690,000 distinct CDR3 sequences, around 5.7% of them seen just once. The sequencing input was naive T cells sorted from blood. These TCRs come from a young man in good health.

The chain employs TRBV5-5 and TRBJ2-1, with 8 bases identical to TRBD2. This CDR3 spans 16 amino acids. CDR1 is SGHKS and CDR2 is YYEKEE in the germline V gene (reference sequence). V was pared by 4 bases and J by 4 bases, with 10 bases of the junction left unmatched. The CDR3 DNA is TGTGCCAGCAGCGCGAAGCAGCGGGAGCCATACAATGAGCAGTTCTTC. This sequence encodes CASSAKQREPYNEQFF.

This clonotype was seen a handful of times. This sequence joins TRBV3-1 and TRBJ2-1; tentative D call: TRBD1 (7 bases). Germline CDR1 is LGHDT and CDR2 is YNNKEL (reference sequence). The length of the CDR3 is 14 residues. Trimming stripped 2 bases from V and 7 bases from J, with 12 bases between. CDR3 nucleotides: TGTGCCAGCAGCCAACCGACAGGGAGGAATGAGCAGTTCTTC. Protein product: CASSQPTGRNEQFF.

This clonotype was seen ten or more times. The chain recombines TRBV20-1 with TRBJ1-5; no clear D. With 2 bases removed from V and 1 base from J, the gap between germline ends came to 9 bases. CDR1 is DFQATT and CDR2 is SNEGSKA in the germline V gene (reference sequence). The CDR3 sequence is 14 residues long. CDR3 DNA sequence: TGCAGTGCTAGAAACGCGGGGAGCAATCAGCCCCAGCATTTT. Encoded protein: CSARNAGSNQPQHF.

This clonotype was observed at least ten times. This chain connects TRBV6-6 to TRBJ2-7; the D call may be TRBD1 or TRBD2 (5 bases each). The CDR3 has 12 residues. Germline loops: CDR1 MNHNY, CDR2 SVGAGI (reference sequence). V was trimmed by 8 bases and J by 9 bases, leaving 17 bases between them. CDR3 protein: CASEGHTLGQYF. The DNA of the CDR3 is TGTGCCAGCGAGGGGCATACCCTAGGGCAGTACTTC.

This clonotype was detected a few times. One junction end disagrees with the germline gene, perhaps due to a read error. V and J are TRBV12-3 or TRBV12-4 and TRBJ2-1; tentatively, D is TRBD1 or TRBD2 (5 bases each). This CDR3 comprises 14 residues. Here the CDR3 DNA reads TGTGCCAGCAGACCCGGGACCTCTTGGGTCCCGGTGATCTTC. Translating it yields CASRPGTSWVPVIF.

This clonotype occurred a few times. This rearrangement joins TRBV6-1 to TRBJ2-3; TRBD2 is a possible D gene (6 bases). The germline gives CDR1 MNHNS, CDR2 SASEGT. Trimming took 3 bases from V and 4 from J, leaving 11 bases between them. This CDR3 region has 14 residues. CDR3 region: CASSDAGTADTQYF. CDR3 DNA sequence: TGTGCCAGCAGTGATGCGGGGACGGCAGATACGCAGTATTTT.

This clonotype has at least ten counts. This chain links TRBV12-3 or TRBV12-4 with TRBJ2-5; 9 bases are a match to TRBD2. This CDR3 comprises 14 residues. The trim removed 5 bases at V and 7 bases at J, leaving 8 bases unmatched. The CDR3 protein is CASSPTSGRGTQYF. The CDR3 DNA is TGTGCCAGCAGTCCGACTAGCGGAAGAGGGACCCAGTACTTC.

This clonotype was seen many times. The chain recombines TRBV7-2 with TRBJ2-2, with 7 bases fitting TRBD1. Germline CDR1 and CDR2: SGHTA and FQGNSA. The V and J ends lost 5 bases and 2 bases, in that order; junction bases with no gene match: 8. The CDR3 runs 16 residues. Written as DNA, the CDR3 is TGTGCCAGCAGCGCAACCGGGACAGTCAACACCGGGGAGCTGTTTTTT. The encoded protein is CASSATGTVNTGELFF.

This chain links TRBV7-3 with TRBJ1-5; possible D gene TRBD1, 5 bases. The CDR3 loop spans 16 amino acids. V shed 1 base and J shed 3 bases, with 13 bases lying between them. From germline, CDR1 is SGHTA and CDR2 FQGTGA. The DNA for the CDR3 is TGTGCCAGCAGCTTAAAGGTACAGGTCGTCAATCAGCCCCAGCATTTT. Translation gives CASSLKVQVVNQPQHF. Looking up the rest from reference TRBV7-3 and TRBJ1-5 gives the full variable domain: GAGVSQTPSNKVTEKGKYVELRCDPISGHTALYWYRQSLGQGPEFLIYFQGTGAADDSGLPNDRFFAVRPEGSVSTLKIQRTERGDSAVYLCASSLKVQVVNQPQHFGDGTRLSIL.

This clonotype was counted a few times. The V gene is TRBV5-1, the J gene TRBJ1-1; D perhaps matches TRBD1 (6 bases). The CDR3 consists of 16 residues. V shed 4 bases and J shed 0 bases, with 16 bases lying between them. Per germline, CDR1 SGHRS and CDR2 YFSETQ. CDR3 in DNA: TGCGCCAGCAGCCCAGGGGACATTGGCGTGAACACTGAAGCTTTCTTT. It translates to CASSPGDIGVNTEAFF.

This clonotype was recorded at least ten times. As DNA, the CDR3 is TGTGCCAGCAGTCAACAGGGGGCCCCGTATGGCTACACCTTC. This translates into CASSQQGAPYGYTF. The V gene is TRBV12-3 or TRBV12-4, the J gene TRBJ1-2; 9 nucleotides line up with TRBD1. V was pared by 5 bases and J by 5 bases, with 6 bases of the junction left unmatched. The CDR3 runs 14 residues.

This chain uses TRBV6-1 with TRBJ2-1; 7 positions agree with TRBD1. The CDR3 spans 16 residues. In germline, CDR1 is MNHNS, CDR2 SASEGT. J gave up 2 bases and V 2 bases, and 6 bases lay outside the gene matches. CDR3 bases: TGTGCCAGCAGTGAACTTGGAGACAGGGCCTACAATGAGCAGTTCTTC. As protein: CASSELGDRAYNEQFF.

Turning to this clonotype: This clone may be a read error of a much larger clone one base away. This chain connects TRBV7-9 to TRBJ2-7, with TRBD1 matching 7 bases. CDR3 length: 15 residues. Germline-derived CDR1 and CDR2 are SEHNR and FQNEAQ (reference sequence). As DNA, the CDR3 is TGTGTCAGCACTGGAACCGGGACAGAGACGTACGAGCAGTACTTC. Protein: CVSTGTGTETYEQYF.